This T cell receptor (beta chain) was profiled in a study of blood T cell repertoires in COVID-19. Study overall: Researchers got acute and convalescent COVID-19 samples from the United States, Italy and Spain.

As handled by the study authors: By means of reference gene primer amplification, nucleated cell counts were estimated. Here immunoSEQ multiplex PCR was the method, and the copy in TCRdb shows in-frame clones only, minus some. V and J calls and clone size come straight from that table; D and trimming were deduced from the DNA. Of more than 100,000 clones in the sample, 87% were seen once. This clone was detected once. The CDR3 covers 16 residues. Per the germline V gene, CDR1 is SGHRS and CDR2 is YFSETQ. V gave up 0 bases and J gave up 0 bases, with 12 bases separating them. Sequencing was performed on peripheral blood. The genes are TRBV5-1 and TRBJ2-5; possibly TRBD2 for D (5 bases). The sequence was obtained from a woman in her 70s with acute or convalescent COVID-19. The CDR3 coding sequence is TGCGCCAGCAGCTTGGCCGGGGTAGGAAACCAAGAGACCCAGTACTTC. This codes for CASSLAGVGNQETQYF.